The source of this T cell receptor (beta chain) is a study of graft-versus-host responses after intestinal transplantation. The overall study: Among the recipients, all got anti-thymocyte globulin induction and then tacrolimus and steroids for around 3 years.

Concerning this clone itself: What it binds is not known.

Profiling relied on immunoSEQ multiplex PCR, and the TCRdb table lists in-frame clones only, not all of them. Counted here are over 90,000 clones, roughly 93% occurring once; the ten biggest clones make up roughly 1.2%. Study conclusions and caveats: Recipient marrow held GvH clones, some first seen in ileum or blood. The presence of high graft-versus-host to host-versus-graft clonal ratios in allografts characterized patients with graft-donor T cell macrochimerism. Circulating GvH clone levels at their peak were associated with HvG declines (early post-transplant).

The receptor comes from a human donor who received an intestinal transplant. Source: unstimulated CD8+ T cells sorted from spleen or lymph node cells, taken before intestinal transplant.

CDR3 sequence reads: CASSLDGDSSYNEQFF. In DNA form, the CDR3 reads TGTGCCAGCAGCTTAGATGGCGACTCCTCCTACAATGAGCAGTTCTTC. The genes are TRBV11-3 and TRBJ2-1; D is unclear. Trimming cost V 0 bases and J 0 bases, with 9 bases left between them. Per germline, CDR1 SGHNT and CDR2 YENEEA. This CDR3 has 16 residues.